The 3 T cell receptor beta chains presented below share a single source sample, sequenced in a study of T cells after yellow fever vaccination. A single record per CDR3 protein comes from TCRdb applying MiXCR to the 5' RACE reads. The sample has about 320,000 distinct CDR3 sequences; 3.5% to 4.5% are singletons. This sample comprised PBMCs, obtained 15 days after the yellow fever booster vaccination. These receptors all stem from a man younger than 30 who received the YFV17D yellow fever vaccine.

This clonotype was seen a few times. The CDR3 coding sequence is TGCGCCAGCAGCTTGGAGGTAGCCTACGAGCAGTACTTC. It yields the protein CASSLEVAYEQYF. V is TRBV5-1 and J is TRBJ2-7; D is ambiguous. Looked up from germline, CDR1 is SGHRS and CDR2 is YFSETQ. Trimming removed 0 bases from V and 2 bases from J, with 6 bases in between. This CDR3 comprises 13 residues.

This clonotype was picked up a small number of times. The chain combines TRBV6-5 with TRBJ2-1, with 7 bases aligning to TRBD1. Germline loops: CDR1 MNHEY, CDR2 SVGAGI. V shed 8 bases and J 6 bases; nucleotides not matched to a gene: 7. The CDR3 consists of 13 residues. The CDR3 region has the DNA TGTGCCAGCGGACGGACAGGTCTCAATGAGCAGTTCTTC. Protein product: CASGRTGLNEQFF.

The chain couples TRBV28 to TRBJ2-5; D might be TRBD2 (5 bases). V dropped 9 bases and J dropped 1 base, with 12 bases sitting between them. This CDR3 has 13 amino acids. CDR1 is MDHEN and CDR2 is SYDVKM in the germline V gene. The CDR3 DNA follows: TGTGCCAGTCAAAACGGAGGCCAAGAGACCCAGTACTTC. It translates to CASQNGGQETQYF. The full variable domain, in which reference TRBV28 and TRBJ2-5 provide the parts outside the CDR3, is DVKVTQSSRYLVKRTGEKVFLECVQDMDHENMFWYRQDPGLGLRLIYFSYDVKMKEKGDIPEGYSVSREKKERFSLILESASTNQTSMYLCASQNGGQETQYFGPGTRLLVL.